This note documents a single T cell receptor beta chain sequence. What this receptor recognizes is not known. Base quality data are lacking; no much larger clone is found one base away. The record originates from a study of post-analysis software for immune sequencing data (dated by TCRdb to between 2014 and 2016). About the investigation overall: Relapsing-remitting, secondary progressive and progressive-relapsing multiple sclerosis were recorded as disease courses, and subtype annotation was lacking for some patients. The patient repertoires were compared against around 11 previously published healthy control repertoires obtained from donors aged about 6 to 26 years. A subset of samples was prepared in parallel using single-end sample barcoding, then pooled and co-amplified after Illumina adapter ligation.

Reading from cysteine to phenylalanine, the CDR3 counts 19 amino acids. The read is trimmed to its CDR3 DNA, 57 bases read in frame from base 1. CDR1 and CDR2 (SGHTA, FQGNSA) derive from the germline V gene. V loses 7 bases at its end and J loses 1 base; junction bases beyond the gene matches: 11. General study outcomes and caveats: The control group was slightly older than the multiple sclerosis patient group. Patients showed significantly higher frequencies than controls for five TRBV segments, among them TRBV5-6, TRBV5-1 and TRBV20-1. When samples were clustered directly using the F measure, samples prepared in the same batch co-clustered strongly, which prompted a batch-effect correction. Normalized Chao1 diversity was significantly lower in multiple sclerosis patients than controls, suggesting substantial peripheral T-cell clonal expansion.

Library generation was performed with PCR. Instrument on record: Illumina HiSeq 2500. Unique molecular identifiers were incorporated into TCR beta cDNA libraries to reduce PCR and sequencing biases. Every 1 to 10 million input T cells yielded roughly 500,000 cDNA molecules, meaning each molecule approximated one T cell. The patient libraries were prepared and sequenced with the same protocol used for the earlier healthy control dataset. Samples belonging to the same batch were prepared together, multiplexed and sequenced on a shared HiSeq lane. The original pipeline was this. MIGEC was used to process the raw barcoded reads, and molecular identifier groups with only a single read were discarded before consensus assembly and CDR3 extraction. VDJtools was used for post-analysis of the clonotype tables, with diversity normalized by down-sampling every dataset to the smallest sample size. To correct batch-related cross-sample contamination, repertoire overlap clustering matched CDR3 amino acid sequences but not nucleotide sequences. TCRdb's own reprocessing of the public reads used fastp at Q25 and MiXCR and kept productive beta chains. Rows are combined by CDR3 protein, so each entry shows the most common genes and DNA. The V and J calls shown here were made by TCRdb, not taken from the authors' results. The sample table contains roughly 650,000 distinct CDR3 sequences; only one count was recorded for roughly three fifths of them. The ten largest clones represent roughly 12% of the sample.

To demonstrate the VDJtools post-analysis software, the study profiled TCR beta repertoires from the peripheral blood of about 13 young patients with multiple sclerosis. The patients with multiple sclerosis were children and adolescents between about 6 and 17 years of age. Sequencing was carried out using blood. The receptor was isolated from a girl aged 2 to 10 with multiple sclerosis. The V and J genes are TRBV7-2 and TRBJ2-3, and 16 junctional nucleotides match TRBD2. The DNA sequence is TGTGCCAGCACCAACCCGGGACTAGCGGGGGGGCATCGCACAGATACGCAGTATTTT. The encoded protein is CASTNPGLAGGHRTDTQYF.